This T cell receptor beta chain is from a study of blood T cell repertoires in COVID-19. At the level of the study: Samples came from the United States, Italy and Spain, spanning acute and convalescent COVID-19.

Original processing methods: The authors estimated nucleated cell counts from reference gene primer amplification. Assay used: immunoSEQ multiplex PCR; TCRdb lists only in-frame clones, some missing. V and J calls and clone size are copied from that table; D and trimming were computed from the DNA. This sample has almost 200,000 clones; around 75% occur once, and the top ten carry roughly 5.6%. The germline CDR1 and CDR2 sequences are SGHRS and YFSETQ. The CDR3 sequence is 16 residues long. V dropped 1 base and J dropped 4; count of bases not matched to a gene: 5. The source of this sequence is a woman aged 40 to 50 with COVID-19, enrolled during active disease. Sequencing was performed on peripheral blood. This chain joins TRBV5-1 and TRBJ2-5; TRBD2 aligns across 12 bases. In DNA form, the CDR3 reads TGCGCCAGCAGCTTGACGACTAGCGGGAGTAGAGAGACCCAGTACTTC. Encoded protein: CASSLTTSGSRETQYF.